The 28 T cell receptor beta chains listed next were all sequenced from one sample in a study of blood T cell repertoires in COVID-19. Assay used: immunoSEQ multiplex PCR; TCRdb lists only in-frame clones, some missing. In the table there are about 98,000 clones, roughly 80% of which are singletons. Sample: peripheral blood. These receptor sequences come from a man between 65 and 85 years old with active or convalescent COVID-19.

This sequence joins TRBV10-2 and TRBJ1-2; D is possibly TRBD1 (5 bases). The CDR3 consists of 15 residues. The germline V and J ends were trimmed by 8 bases and 6 bases, with 22 bases remaining between them. The V gene's germline CDR1 is WSHSY and CDR2 SAAADI. Here the CDR3 reads CASGVMGRAPHGYTF. CDR3 DNA: TGCGCCAGCGGTGTAATGGGCAGGGCCCCTCATGGCTACACCTTC.

The chain has TRBV4-3 and TRBJ1-6; unclear D gene. V was trimmed by 1 base and J by 9 bases, leaving 13 bases between them. The CDR3 consists of 15 residues. Per germline, CDR1 LGHNA and CDR2 YSLEER. DNA for the CDR3: TGCGCCAGCAGCCAAGGTCCCGGGATAGGTTCACCCCTCCACTTT. Residues: CASSQGPGIGSPLHF.

The gene calls are TRBV18 and TRBJ1-2, with 8 nucleotides matching TRBD1. Germline values: CDR1 KGHSH, CDR2 LQKENI. The CDR3 is 15 amino acids. The junction had 11 bases not matched to a gene; V was cut back by 6 bases and J by 5 bases. CDR3 residues: CASSPPTGVHYGYTF. CDR3 coding DNA: TGTGCCAGCTCTCCGCCGACAGGGGTACATTATGGCTACACCTTC.

The V call is TRBV10-3, the J call TRBJ2-5, with 9 bases lining up with TRBD2. This CDR3 has 14 amino acids. CDR1 is ENHRY, CDR2 SYGVKD, per germline. V shed 6 bases, J shed 1 base, and the junction held 3 bases outside the gene matches. CDR3 amino acids: CAIRFSGGQETQYF. CDR3 DNA sequence: TGTGCCATCAGGTTTAGCGGGGGCCAAGAGACCCAGTACTTC.

The CDR3 region is CASSVVWSTNTGELFF. The CDR3 DNA reads TGTGCCAGCAGCGTAGTTTGGAGTACGAACACCGGGGAGCTGTTTTTT. V is TRBV9 and J is TRBJ2-2; unclear D gene. The CDR3 extends over 16 amino acids. Germline CDR1 reads SGDLS; CDR2 reads YYNGEE. The ends were cut back, 0 bases at V and 0 bases at J, with 9 bases in the middle.

The gene calls are TRBV4-1 and TRBJ2-2, with D tentatively TRBD2 (5 bases). Trimming shortened V by 1 base and J by 0 bases, and 9 bases separated the two germline ends. The germline gives CDR1 MGHRA, CDR2 YSYEKL. The CDR3 runs to 16 residues. The CDR3 sequence is CASSQGTRTNTGELFF. CDR3 in DNA: TGCGCCAGCAGCCAAGGCACTAGGACGAACACCGGGGAGCTGTTTTTT.

The V gene is TRBV29-1, the J gene TRBJ1-3; D is unclear. There are 13 residues in the CDR3. The V gene's germline CDR1 is SQVTM and CDR2 ANQGSEA. V was pared by 0 bases and J by 4 bases, with 7 bases between. CDR3 amino acids: CSVEDRVGNTIYF. The CDR3 DNA reads TGCAGCGTTGAAGATCGAGTGGGAAACACCATATATTTT.

Here the CDR3 reads CASSLDVSQETQYF. CDR3 nucleotide sequence: TGTGCCAGCAGCTTAGATGTATCGCAAGAGACCCAGTACTTC. The chain joins TRBV7-2 to TRBJ2-5; D gene uncertain. V shed 1 base and J shed 2 bases, with 8 bases lying between them. Germline V gives CDR1 SGHTA, CDR2 FQGNSA. The CDR3 runs 14 residues.

The gene calls are TRBV6-5 and TRBJ2-1, with TRBD2 matching over 12 bases. V lost 8 bases to trimming and J lost 4 bases; unmatched junction nucleotides: 3. Germline CDR1 reads MNHEY; CDR2 reads SVGAGI. The CDR3 runs 14 residues. The CDR3 loop is CASVGLAGYNEQFF. Written as DNA, the CDR3 is TGTGCCAGCGTTGGACTAGCGGGGTACAATGAGCAGTTCTTC.

V and J are TRBV7-3 and TRBJ1-2; 9 bases match TRBD1. The CDR3 covers 13 residues. Germline lookup yields CDR1 SGHTA and CDR2 FQGTGA. Trimming cost V 4 bases and J 8 bases; bases outside gene matches: 5. The CDR3 region is CASSSGTGSGYTF. The DNA of the CDR3 is TGTGCCAGCAGCTCCGGGACAGGGTCGGGCTACACCTTC.

This clone was seen a few times. The chain links TRBV7-9 to TRBJ1-3; possibly TRBD1 for D (5 bases). This CDR3 is built from 16 residues. CDR1 is SEHNR and CDR2 is FQNEAQ in the germline V gene (reference sequence). V was trimmed by 5 bases and J by 4 bases, leaving 18 bases between them. The CDR3 reads CASSRTTGVSGNTIYF. The CDR3 DNA follows: TGTGCCAGCAGCCGTACGACGGGGGTGTCAGGAAACACCATATATTTT. The full variable domain, completed using reference TRBV7-9 and TRBJ1-3, is DTGVSQNPRHKITKRGQNVTFRCDPISEHNRLYWYRQTLGQGPEFLTYFQNEAQLEKSRLLSDRFSAERPKGSFSTLEIQRTEQGDSAMYLCASSRTTGVSGNTIYFGEGSWLTVV.

This clone was seen once. V is TRBV7-8 and J is TRBJ1-2, with 8 positions matching TRBD1. Trimming removed 5 bases from V and 4 bases from J; junction bases left unmatched: 3. CDR3 size: 13 residues. Per the germline V gene, CDR1 is SGHVS and CDR2 is FQNEAQ. CDR3 region: CASSHDRGYGYTF. Here the CDR3 DNA reads TGTGCCAGCAGCCACGACAGGGGCTATGGCTACACCTTC.

This sequence joins TRBV11-2 and TRBJ1-2; 7 nucleotides align to TRBD1. Germline V gives CDR1 SGHAT, CDR2 FQNNGV. CDR3 length: 15 residues. J gave up 2 bases and V 3 bases, and 6 bases lay outside the gene matches. As DNA, the CDR3 is TGTGCCAGCAGCTTCCTAGACAGGGTCAACTATGGCTACACCTTC. Protein: CASSFLDRVNYGYTF.

This clone was detected only once. The V call is TRBV18, the J call TRBJ1-1; D is possibly TRBD1 (5 bases). This CDR3 spans 15 amino acids. Germline V gene lookup returns CDR1 KGHSH and CDR2 LQKENI. V was trimmed by 3 bases and J by 2 bases, leaving 13 bases between them. The DNA of the CDR3 is TGTGCCAGCTCACCTTTCGGGGGTCAAAACACTGAAGCTTTCTTT. This translates into CASSPFGGQNTEAFF. The full variable domain, rest sourced from reference TRBV18 and TRBJ1-1, is NAGVMQNPRHLVRRRGQEARLRCSPMKGHSHVYWYRQLPEEGLKFMVYLQKENIIDESGMPKERFSAEFPKEGPSILRIQQVVRGDSAAYFCASSPFGGQNTEAFFGQGTRLTVV.

The gene calls are TRBV19 and TRBJ1-4; possible D gene TRBD1, 5 bases. V lost 5 bases to trimming and J lost 5 bases, with 18 bases between them. The CDR3 covers 16 residues. CDR1 is LNHDA and CDR2 is SQIVND in the germline V gene (reference sequence). In DNA form, the CDR3 reads TGTGCCAGTAGTCCCGGATACGACAGCCAGAATGAAAAACTGTTTTTT. It specifies CASSPGYDSQNEKLFF.

This chain connects TRBV7-9 to TRBJ1-2; 7 nucleotides match TRBD1. J was trimmed by 3 bases and V by 1 base; bases with no gene match: 11. Germline V gene sequence: CDR1 SEHNR, CDR2 FQNEAQ (reference sequence). CDR3 length equals 17 residues. The CDR3 is CASSLELGQARDYGYTF. In DNA form, the CDR3 reads TGTGCCAGCAGCTTAGAGTTAGGACAGGCGAGGGACTATGGCTACACCTTC.

Only a few counts were recorded for this clone. This chain connects TRBV10-1 to TRBJ2-7, with D perhaps matching TRBD2 (6 bases). Germline V gene lookup returns CDR1 WNHNN and CDR2 SYGVQD (reference sequence). Deletions cut 10 bases from V and 3 bases from J, with 13 bases between. The CDR3 contains 12 residues. CDR3 sequence (DNA): TGCGCCACCGTGGAGGGTAACTACGAGCAGTACTTC. It is translated as CATVEGNYEQYF.

V usage is TRBV9 and J usage is TRBJ2-5, with 9 bases matching TRBD1. The CDR3 is made up of 16 amino acids. The junction had 11 bases not matched to a gene; V was cut back by 3 bases and J by 5 bases. Germline V gives CDR1 SGDLS, CDR2 YYNGEE. CDR3 region: CASSARVGQGRETQYF. CDR3 sequence (DNA): TGTGCCAGCAGCGCCAGAGTTGGACAGGGGCGGGAGACCCAGTACTTC. Supplemented by reference TRBV9 and TRBJ2-5, the full variable domain reads DSGVTQTPKHLITATGQRVTLRCSPRSGDLSVYWYQQSLDQGLQFLIQYYNGEERAKGNILERFSAQQFPDLHSELNLSSLELGDSALYFCASSARVGQGRETQYFGPGTRLLVL.

V is TRBV6-4 and J is TRBJ1-5; 10 bases are shared with TRBD1. J lost 0 bases, V lost 4 bases, and 9 bases had no gene match. Germline CDR1 reads MRHNA; CDR2 reads SNTAGT. This CDR3 spans 18 amino acids. In DNA form, the CDR3 reads TGTGCCAGCAGTGGGGACAGGGGATGGCCCGATAGCAATCAGCCCCAGCATTTT. This gives the protein CASSGDRGWPDSNQPQHF.

This sequence joins TRBV12-5 and TRBJ2-7; TRBD1 agrees at 9 bases. From germline, CDR1 is LGHNT and CDR2 FRNRAP. With 5 bases clipped from V and 3 bases from J, the junction kept 11 bases outside the gene matches. This CDR3 is built from 16 residues. In DNA form, the CDR3 reads TGTGCTAGTGGTCCGGGACAGGGTTGGGGTTTCTACGAGCAGTACTTC. Residues: CASGPGQGWGFYEQYF.

J is TRBJ1-2 and V is TRBV27; D gene unclear. Germline loops: CDR1 MNHEY, CDR2 SMNVEV (reference sequence). This CDR3 is built from 15 residues. Trimming cost V 4 bases and J 0 bases, with 12 bases left between them. The CDR3 bases are TGTGCCAGCAGTTCCCCGGAGAATGCTAACTATGGCTACACCTTC. This gives the protein CASSSPENANYGYTF.

CDR3 nucleotides: TGTGCCAGCAGTCCGGGGAGGGAAGTCGAGCAGTACTTC. Translation: CASSPGREVEQYF. The genes are TRBV6-2 or TRBV6-3 and TRBJ2-7, with 7 bases that match TRBD2. V shed 5 bases, J shed 6 bases, and the junction held 7 bases outside the gene matches. This CDR3 spans 13 amino acids. CDR1 and CDR2 from the germline V gene are MNHEY and SVGEGT.

V is TRBV5-6 and J is TRBJ1-1; possible D gene TRBD1, 5 bases. V gave up 3 bases and J gave up 0 bases, with 21 bases separating them. There are 18 residues in the CDR3. Per the germline V gene, CDR1 is SGHDT and CDR2 is YYEEEE. CDR3 amino acids: CASSSMLGGGEMNTEAFF. The CDR3 nucleotides are TGTGCCAGCAGCTCAATGCTGGGGGGAGGGGAGATGAACACTGAAGCTTTCTTT.

By frequency in the sample, this clone is medium-sized. The chain joins TRBV11-3 to TRBJ2-2; D perhaps matches TRBD2 (6 bases). This CDR3 spans 14 amino acids. Germline CDR1 and CDR2: SGHNT and YENEEA. Trimming pared 4 bases from V and 5 bases from J, leaving 11 bases between. The CDR3 bases are TGTGCCAGCAGCTGGACTACTTCGACCGGGGAGCTGTTTTTT. Amino acids: CASSWTTSTGELFF.

The CDR3 nucleotides are TGCGCCAGCAGCCAAGGGAGGGCAGGGACTAATTCACCCCTCCACTTT. As protein: CASSQGRAGTNSPLHF. V gene TRBV4-3 combines with J gene TRBJ1-6; D is possibly TRBD1 (5 bases). This CDR3 comprises 16 residues. Between the trimmed V and J ends, which lost 1 base and 6 bases, there was a span of 13 bases. CDR1 and CDR2 (germline): LGHNA, YSLEER.

The V and J genes are TRBV6-5 and TRBJ2-1, with D perhaps TRBD2 (6 bases). CDR1 MNHEY and CDR2 SVGAGI come from the germline V gene. Deletions cut 8 bases from V and 4 bases from J, with 9 bases between. This CDR3 has 12 residues. The CDR3 sequence is CASSRDYNEQFF. CDR3 in DNA: TGTGCCAGCTCGCGGGATTACAATGAGCAGTTCTTC.

The chain links TRBV6-2 or TRBV6-3 to TRBJ1-1, with 9 bases identical to TRBD1. This CDR3 contains 17 residues. Trimming took 5 bases from V and 3 from J; bases not matched to a gene: 13. The V gene's germline CDR1 is MNHEY and CDR2 SVGEGT. CDR3 amino acids: CASSPPVGTGIHTEAFF. In nucleotides, the CDR3 is TGTGCCAGCAGTCCCCCGGTTGGGACAGGGATTCACACTGAAGCTTTCTTT.

The chain couples TRBV6-4 to TRBJ2-1, with 12 bases matching TRBD2. The CDR3 has 15 residues. V lost 5 bases, J lost 3 bases, and 2 bases stayed unmatched. CDR1 MRHNA and CDR2 SNTAGT come from the germline V gene. The CDR3 loop reads CASSRLAGDYNEQFF. CDR3 in DNA: TGTGCCAGCAGTCGACTAGCGGGGGACTACAATGAGCAGTTCTTC.